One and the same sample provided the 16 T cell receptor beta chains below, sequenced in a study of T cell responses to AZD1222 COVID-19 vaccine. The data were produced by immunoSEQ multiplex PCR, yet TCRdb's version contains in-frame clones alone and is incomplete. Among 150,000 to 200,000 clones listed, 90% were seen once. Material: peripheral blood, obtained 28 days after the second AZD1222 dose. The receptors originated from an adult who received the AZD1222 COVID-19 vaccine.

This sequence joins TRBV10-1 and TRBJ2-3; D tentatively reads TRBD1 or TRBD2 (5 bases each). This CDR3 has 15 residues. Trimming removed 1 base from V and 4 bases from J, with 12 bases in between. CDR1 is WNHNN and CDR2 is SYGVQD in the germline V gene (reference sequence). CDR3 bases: TGCGCCAGCAGTGAGTGGGGGTCTGGCGCAGATACGCAGTATTTT. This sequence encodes CASSEWGSGADTQYF.

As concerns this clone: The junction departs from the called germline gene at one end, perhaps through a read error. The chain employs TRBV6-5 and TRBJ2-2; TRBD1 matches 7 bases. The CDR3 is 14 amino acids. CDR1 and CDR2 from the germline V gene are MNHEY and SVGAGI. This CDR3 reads CACRTGAGTGELFF. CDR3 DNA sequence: TGTGCCTGCAGAACAGGGGCAGGGACCGGGGAGCTGTTTTTT.

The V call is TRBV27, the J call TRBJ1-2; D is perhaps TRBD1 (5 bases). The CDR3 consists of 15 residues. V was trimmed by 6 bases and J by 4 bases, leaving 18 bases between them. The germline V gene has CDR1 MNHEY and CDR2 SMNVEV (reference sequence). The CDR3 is CASSQAGLLSYGYTF. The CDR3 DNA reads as TGTGCCAGCAGCCAGGCGGGACTCCTAAGCTATGGCTACACCTTC.

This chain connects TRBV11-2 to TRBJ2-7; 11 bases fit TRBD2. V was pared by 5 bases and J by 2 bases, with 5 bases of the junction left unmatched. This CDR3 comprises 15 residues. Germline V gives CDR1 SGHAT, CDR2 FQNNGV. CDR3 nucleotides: TGTGCCAGCAGCCCGATAGCGGGGGGGGCCTACGAGCAGTACTTC. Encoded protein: CASSPIAGGAYEQYF.

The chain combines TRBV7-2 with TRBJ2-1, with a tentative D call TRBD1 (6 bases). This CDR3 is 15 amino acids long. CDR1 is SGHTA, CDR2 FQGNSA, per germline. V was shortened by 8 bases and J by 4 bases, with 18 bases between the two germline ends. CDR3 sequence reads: CASRGGQRSYNEQFF. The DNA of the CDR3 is TGTGCCAGCCGTGGGGGCCAGCGGAGTTACAATGAGCAGTTCTTC.

CDR3: CASSQDGGTGIYNEQFF. DNA for the CDR3: TGCGCCAGCAGCCAAGATGGTGGGACAGGGATCTACAATGAGCAGTTCTTC. V is TRBV4-1 and J is TRBJ2-1; 9 bases align to TRBD1. V dropped 0 bases and J dropped 3; count of bases not matched to a gene: 6. The V gene's germline CDR1 is MGHRA and CDR2 YSYEKL. This CDR3 region has 17 residues.

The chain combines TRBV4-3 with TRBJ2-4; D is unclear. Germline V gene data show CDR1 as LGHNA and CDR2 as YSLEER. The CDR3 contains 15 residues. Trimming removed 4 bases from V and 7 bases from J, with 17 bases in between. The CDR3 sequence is CASSPHLNMNNIQYF. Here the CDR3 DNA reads TGCGCCAGCAGCCCTCATCTTAACATGAACAACATTCAGTACTTC.

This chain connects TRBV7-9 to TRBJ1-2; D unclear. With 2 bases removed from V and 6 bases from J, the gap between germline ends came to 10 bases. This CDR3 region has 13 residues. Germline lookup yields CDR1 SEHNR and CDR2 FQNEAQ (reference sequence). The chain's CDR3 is CASSLNGIDGYTF. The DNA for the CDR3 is TGTGCCAGCAGCTTAAACGGAATCGATGGCTACACCTTC.

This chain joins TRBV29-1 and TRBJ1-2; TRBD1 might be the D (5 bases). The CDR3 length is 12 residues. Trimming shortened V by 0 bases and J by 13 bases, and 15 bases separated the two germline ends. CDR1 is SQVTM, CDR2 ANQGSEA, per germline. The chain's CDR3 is CSVEDLGATTTF. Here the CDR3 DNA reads TGCAGCGTTGAAGATCTAGGGGCGACTACCACCTTC.

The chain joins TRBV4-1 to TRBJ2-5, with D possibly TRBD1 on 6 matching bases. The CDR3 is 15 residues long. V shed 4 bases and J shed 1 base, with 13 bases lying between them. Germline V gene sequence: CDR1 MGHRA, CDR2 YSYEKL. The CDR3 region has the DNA TGCGCCAGCAGCCGGGGGCGAGGTAGCCAAGAGACCCAGTACTTC. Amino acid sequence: CASSRGRGSQETQYF.

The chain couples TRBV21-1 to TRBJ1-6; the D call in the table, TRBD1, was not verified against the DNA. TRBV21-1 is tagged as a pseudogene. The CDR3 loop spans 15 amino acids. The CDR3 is CASSAPGTGSSPLHF. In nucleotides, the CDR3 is TGTGCCAGCAGCGCCCCCGGGACAGGCTCTTCACCCCTCCACTTT.

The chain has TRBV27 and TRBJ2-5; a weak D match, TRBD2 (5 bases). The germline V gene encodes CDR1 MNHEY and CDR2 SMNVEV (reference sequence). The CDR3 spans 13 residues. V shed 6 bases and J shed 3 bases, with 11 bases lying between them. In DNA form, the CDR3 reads TGTGCCAGCAGCCGGACTGGTGAAGAGACCCAGTACTTC. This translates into CASSRTGEETQYF.

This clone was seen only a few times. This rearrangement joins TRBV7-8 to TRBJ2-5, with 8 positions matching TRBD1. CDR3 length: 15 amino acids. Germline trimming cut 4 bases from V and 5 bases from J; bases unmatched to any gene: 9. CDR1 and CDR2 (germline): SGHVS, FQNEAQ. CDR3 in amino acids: CASSSAGGWGETQYF. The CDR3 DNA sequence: TGTGCCAGCAGCTCCGCAGGGGGCTGGGGGGAGACCCAGTACTTC.

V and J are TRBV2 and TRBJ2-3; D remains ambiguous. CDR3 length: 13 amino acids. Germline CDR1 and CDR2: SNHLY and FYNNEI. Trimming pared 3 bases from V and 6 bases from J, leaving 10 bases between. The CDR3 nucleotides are TGTGCCAGCAGTGATGGACCTCTCGATACGCAGTATTTT. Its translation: CASSDGPLDTQYF.

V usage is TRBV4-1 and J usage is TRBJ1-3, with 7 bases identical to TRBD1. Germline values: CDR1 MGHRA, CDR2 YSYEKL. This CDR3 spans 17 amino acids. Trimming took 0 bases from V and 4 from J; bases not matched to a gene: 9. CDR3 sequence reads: CASSQDHARGLGNTIYF. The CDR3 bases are TGCGCCAGCAGCCAAGATCATGCCAGGGGGTTAGGAAACACCATATATTTT.

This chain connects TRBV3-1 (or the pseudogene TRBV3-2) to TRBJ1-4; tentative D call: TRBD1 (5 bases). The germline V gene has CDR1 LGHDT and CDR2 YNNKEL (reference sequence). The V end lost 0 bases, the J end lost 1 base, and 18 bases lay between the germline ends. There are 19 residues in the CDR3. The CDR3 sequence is CASSQDIGDQGVTNEKLFF. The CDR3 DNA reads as TGTGCCAGCAGCCAAGATATAGGGGACCAAGGAGTAACTAATGAAAAACTGTTTTTT.